These 8 T cell receptor beta chains share one sample of origin, sequenced in a study of blood T cell repertoires in COVID-19. Profiling relied on immunoSEQ multiplex PCR, and the TCRdb table lists in-frame clones only, not all of them. The data contain some 150,000 clones, around 82% of them singletons. Specimen: peripheral blood. The receptors derive from a human donor in a cohort sampled during active COVID-19.

In its sample, this clone was seen a few times. The genes are TRBV9 and TRBJ1-6, with a possible D match to TRBD1 (6 bases). The CDR3 totals 15 residues. The germline gives CDR1 SGDLS, CDR2 YYNGEE. V shed 3 bases and J shed 6 bases, with 13 bases lying between them. The CDR3 sequence is CASSGRGASNSPLHF. In DNA, the CDR3 is TGTGCCAGCAGCGGGCGGGGGGCGTCTAATTCACCCCTCCACTTT.

There are a few counts of this clone. An end of the junction differs from the germline gene, which may be a read error. The CDR3 sequence is CASSPRGGTSNNEQYF. CDR3 DNA: TGTGCTAGCAGCCCCAGAGGTGGGACAAGCAATAACGAGCAGTACTTC. The rearrangement links TRBV7-7 to TRBJ2-7; perhaps TRBD1 as D (6 bases). CDR1 and CDR2 from the germline V gene are SSHAT and FNYEAQ (reference sequence). The CDR3 is 16 amino acids. Based on the CDR3 plus reference TRBV7-7 and TRBJ2-7, the full variable domain is GAGVSQSPRYKVTKRGQDVTLRCDPISSHATLYWYQQALGQGPEFLTYFNYEAQPDKSGLPSDRFSAERPEGSISTLTIQRTEQRDSAMYRCASSPRGGTSNNEQYFGPGTRLTVT.

The count of this clone is one. This chain links TRBV19 with TRBJ2-7, with TRBD1 matching over 9 bases. V lost 3 bases and J lost 2; bases outside the gene matches: 5. Germline values: CDR1 LNHDA, CDR2 SQIVND (reference sequence). There are 15 residues in the CDR3. The CDR3 is CASSMRGQGTYEQYF. The CDR3 DNA reads TGTGCCAGTAGTATGAGGGGACAGGGCACCTACGAGCAGTACTTC. The full variable domain, completed using reference TRBV19 and TRBJ2-7, is DGGITQSPKYLFRKEGQNVTLSCEQNLNHDAMYWYRQDPGQGLRLIYYSQIVNDFQKGDIAEGYSVSREKKESFPLTVTSAQKNPTAFYLCASSMRGQGTYEQYFGPGTRLTVT.

The DNA for the CDR3 is TGTGCCAGCAGCTTAGTCCCGGGGGGGCCCTACAATGAGCAGTTCTTC. This sequence encodes CASSLVPGGPYNEQFF. The chain carries TRBV7-2 and TRBJ2-1; 8 bases fit TRBD2. The CDR3 is made up of 16 amino acids. V lost 1 base, J lost 2 bases, and 4 bases stayed unmatched. Germline V lookup: CDR1 SGHTA, CDR2 FQGNSA.

The chain recombines TRBV5-6 with TRBJ2-3; D is undetermined. CDR3 length equals 13 residues. The germline V gene encodes CDR1 SGHDT and CDR2 YYEEEE. The V end lost 4 bases, the J end lost 4 bases, and 10 bases lay between the germline ends. CDR3 protein: CASSRQPPDTQYF. The CDR3 DNA reads TGTGCCAGCAGCCGACAACCCCCAGATACGCAGTATTTT.

The chain is built from TRBV6-6 and TRBJ1-5; maybe TRBD1 (6 bases). V was cut by 10 bases and J by 8 bases, with 15 bases left in between. The CDR3 length is 12 residues. Germline V CDR1 and CDR2: MNHNY, SVGAGI (reference sequence). Written as DNA, the CDR3 is TGTGCCACTCACCGAGGGGGTGAGCCCCAGCATTTT. Translated: CATHRGGEPQHF.

The genes are TRBV11-3 and TRBJ2-7; weak D call: TRBD1 (6 bases). Germline CDR1 SGHNT, CDR2 YENEEA. The CDR3 is 14 amino acids. V dropped 6 bases and J dropped 2 bases, with 14 bases sitting between them. The CDR3: CASSAGEVAYEQYF. CDR3 coding DNA: TGTGCCAGCAGTGCAGGGGAAGTAGCCTACGAGCAGTACTTC.

This clone came up once. The J gene is TRBJ2-4, the V gene TRBV5-6, with 15 nucleotides matching TRBD2. Trimming took 3 bases from V and 2 from J; bases not matched to a gene: 3. This CDR3 contains 17 residues. Germline V gene data show CDR1 as SGHDT and CDR2 as YYEEEE. The CDR3 DNA sequence: TGTGCCAGCAGCTCCGGACTAGCGGGGGGGACCAAAAACATTCAGTACTTC. It yields the protein CASSSGLAGGTKNIQYF. Full variable domain (rest looked up from reference TRBV5-6 and TRBJ2-4): DAGVTQSPTHLIKTRGQQVTLRCSPKSGHDTVSWYQQALGQGPQFIFQYYEEEERQRGNFPDRFSGHQFPNYSSELNVNALLLGDSALYLCASSSGLAGGTKNIQYFGAGTRLSVL.